Shown below are 29 T cell receptor beta chains from a single sample sequenced in a study of CD8+ T cells in alopecia areata. Reverse transcription of extracted RNA yielded cDNA, which provided the sequencing template. Measured with immunoSEQ multiplex PCR; TCRdb has only the in-frame clones, and not every one. The sample yields 95,000 to 110,000 clones, approximately 58% seen once. Sequenced input: CD4+ T cells sorted from blood. Source of these receptors: a human donor in good health.

CDR3 protein: CAHRARDTQYF. The CDR3 coding sequence is TGTGCTCACAGGGCGAGAGATACGCAGTATTTT. The chain uses TRBV6-1 and TRBJ2-3; weak D call: TRBD1 (6 bases). Germline V CDR1 and CDR2: MNHNS, SASEGT. This CDR3 is built from 11 residues.

The chain employs TRBV23-1 and TRBJ1-6, with unresolved D. TRBV23-1 is an ORF, with its function uncertain. Trimming stripped 1 base from V and 7 bases from J, with 14 bases between. The CDR3 has 16 residues. CDR3 region: CASSQYSQAQNSPLHF. CDR3 bases: TGCGCCAGCAGTCAATACAGTCAGGCCCAAAATTCACCCCTCCACTTT.

The chain recombines TRBV4-1 with TRBJ1-2; the D gene is possibly TRBD1 (6 bases). The ends were cut back, 0 bases at V and 3 bases at J, with 11 bases in the middle. The V gene's germline CDR1 is MGHRA and CDR2 YSYEKL. The CDR3 extends over 15 amino acids. This CDR3 is CASSQEGQGYYGYTF. The CDR3 DNA reads TGCGCCAGCAGCCAAGAAGGGCAGGGGTACTATGGCTACACCTTC.

CDR3 in DNA: TGTGCCAGCAGCTTAGGGCAGGTCCCTGGAAACACCATATATTTT. This encodes CASSLGQVPGNTIYF. The chain links TRBV7-6 to TRBJ1-3; D ambiguous. This CDR3 has 15 residues. V was clipped by 1 base and J by 2 bases, with 9 bases between them. CDR1 and CDR2 from the germline V gene are SGHVS and FNYEAQ.

The gene calls are TRBV29-1 and TRBJ1-6; D gene unclear. The CDR3 sequence is 12 residues long. CDR1 and CDR2 from the germline V gene are SQVTM and ANQGSEA. V dropped 4 bases and J dropped 9 bases, with 10 bases sitting between them. Written as DNA, the CDR3 is TGCAGCGTTGGGGTAGAGGGTTCACCCCTCCACTTT. It encodes CSVGVEGSPLHF.

This clone was detected once. V is TRBV2 and J is TRBJ2-7; weak D call: TRBD1 (6 bases). CDR3 size: 13 residues. Trimming took 5 bases from V and 7 from J, leaving 15 bases between them. Germline values: CDR1 SNHLY, CDR2 FYNNEI. CDR3 nucleotides: TGTGCCAGCAGTCCGACAGGAGTAGGAGAGCAGTACTTC. Protein sequence: CASSPTGVGEQYF.

This clone was counted only a few times. V and J are TRBV7-9 and TRBJ2-7; the D gene could be TRBD1 or TRBD2 (5 bases each). CDR1 is SEHNR, CDR2 FQNEAQ, per germline (reference sequence). There are 12 residues in the CDR3. V lost 6 bases to trimming and J lost 3 bases, with 9 bases between them. CDR3 protein: CASSRDGYEQYF. CDR3 DNA: TGTGCCAGCAGTCGGGACGGCTACGAGCAGTACTTC.

The chain is built from TRBV5-6 and TRBJ1-5; TRBD1 might be the D (6 bases). V lost 4 bases, J lost 0 bases, and 11 bases lay in between. CDR1 SGHDT and CDR2 YYEEEE come from the germline V gene. This CDR3 spans 15 amino acids. The DNA of the CDR3 is TGTGCCAGCAGCGGCCCCAGGGGTAGCAATCAGCCCCAGCATTTT. Protein: CASSGPRGSNQPQHF.

This clone was seen a few times. This rearrangement joins TRBV28 to TRBJ1-4, with D possibly matching TRBD1 (6 bases). This CDR3 spans 14 amino acids. Germline CDR1 reads MDHEN; CDR2 reads SYDVKM. Trimming took 5 bases from V and 4 from J, leaving 11 bases between them. CDR3 region: CASSTQGINEKLFF. Here the CDR3 DNA reads TGTGCCAGCAGTACACAGGGAATTAATGAAAAACTGTTTTTT.

V and J are TRBV28 and TRBJ2-1; tentatively, D is TRBD1 (6 bases). The CDR3 loop spans 13 amino acids. Germline CDR1 is MDHEN and CDR2 is SYDVKM. V was shortened by 5 bases and J by 14 bases, with 19 bases between the two germline ends. CDR3 sequence: CASSPYSPNREFF. The CDR3 DNA sequence: TGTGCCAGCAGTCCCTACTCCCCGAACAGGGAGTTCTTC. Based on the CDR3 plus reference TRBV28 and TRBJ2-1, the full variable domain is DVKVTQSSRYLVKRTGEKVFLECVQDMDHENMFWYRQDPGLGLRLIYFSYDVKMKEKGDIPEGYSVSREKKERFSLILESASTNQTSMYLCASSPYSPNREFFGPGTRLTVL.

This rearrangement joins TRBV6-6 to TRBJ1-5, with 9 bases aligning to TRBD1. Germline V gives CDR1 MNHNY, CDR2 SVGAGI (reference sequence). This CDR3 comprises 15 residues. After removal of 6 bases from V and 2 bases from J, the junction contained 5 bases not matched to a gene. The CDR3: CASRATGGGNQPQHF. The CDR3 DNA is TGTGCCAGCAGAGCAACAGGGGGCGGCAATCAGCCCCAGCATTTT.

This clone was detected only a few times. The chain joins TRBV7-2 to TRBJ1-2; D is unresolved. The CDR3 is 13 residues long. Germline assignment: CDR1 SGHTA and CDR2 FQGNSA. V was pared by 7 bases and J by 3 bases, with 12 bases between. The chain's CDR3 is CASTPVGYYGYTF. In nucleotides, the CDR3 is TGTGCCAGCACGCCGGTAGGCTACTATGGCTACACCTTC.

V usage is TRBV5-6 and J usage is TRBJ1-6; TRBD1 agrees at 10 bases. Trimming cost V 5 bases and J 9 bases; bases outside gene matches: 5. This CDR3 has 14 amino acids. Germline CDR1 is SGHDT and CDR2 is YYEEEE. The CDR3 DNA sequence: TGTGCCAGCAGAACGGGGGACAGGGGTTCACCCCTCCACTTT. As protein: CASRTGDRGSPLHF.

V is TRBV15 and J is TRBJ1-5, with unresolved D. V gave up 5 bases and J gave up 1 base, with 6 bases separating them. Germline values: CDR1 LNHNV, CDR2 YYDKDF (reference sequence). This CDR3 spans 13 amino acids. The CDR3 DNA follows: TGTGCCACCAGCGGTCAGAGCAATCAGCCCCAGCATTTT. This sequence encodes CATSGQSNQPQHF.

This rearrangement joins TRBV7-3 to TRBJ2-1, with D possibly TRBD2 on 7 matching bases. Germline assignment: CDR1 SGHTA and CDR2 FQGTGA. The V gene lost 3 bases and the J gene lost 2 bases, with 14 bases spanning the gap. The CDR3 consists of 16 residues. The CDR3 here is CASSFGGHGTYNEQFF. The CDR3 DNA follows: TGTGCCAGCAGCTTCGGGGGGCATGGGACCTACAATGAGCAGTTCTTC.

This clone has just a few counts. The chain employs TRBV4-1 and TRBJ2-1; D is ambiguous. Per the germline V gene, CDR1 is MGHRA and CDR2 is YSYEKL. The V gene lost 0 bases and the J gene lost 0 bases, with 12 bases spanning the gap. The CDR3 extends over 17 amino acids. This CDR3 reads CASSQDRLASSYNEQFF. CDR3 coding DNA: TGCGCCAGCAGCCAAGATCGGCTGGCGAGCTCCTACAATGAGCAGTTCTTC.

This rearrangement joins TRBV7-2 to TRBJ2-3; 12 bases fit TRBD2. CDR1 SGHTA and CDR2 FQGNSA come from the germline V gene. V lost 4 bases and J lost 2; bases outside the gene matches: 1. This CDR3 has 15 amino acids. CDR3 DNA: TGTGCCAGCAGCTGGACTAGCGGGGCCACAGATACGCAGTATTTT. Its translation is CASSWTSGATDTQYF. Based on the CDR3 plus reference TRBV7-2 and TRBJ2-3, the full variable domain is GAGVSQSPSNKVTEKGKDVELRCDPISGHTALYWYRQSLGQGLEFLIYFQGNSAPDKSGLPSDRFSAERTGGSVSTLTIQRTQQEDSAVYLCASSWTSGATDTQYFGPGTRLTVL.

The rearrangement links TRBV29-1 to TRBJ1-2, with a possible D match to TRBD1 (6 bases). V was shortened by 6 bases and J by 2 bases, with 10 bases between the two germline ends. Germline assignment: CDR1 SQVTM and CDR2 ANQGSEA. The CDR3 has 12 residues. The CDR3: CSVGGSNYGYTF. CDR3 sequence (DNA): TGCAGCGTAGGGGGGAGCAACTATGGCTACACCTTC.

The sample holds one count of this clone. The V gene is TRBV7-2, the J gene TRBJ2-7; the match to TRBD1 covers 8 bases. The junction had 9 bases not matched to a gene; V was cut back by 5 bases and J by 6 bases. Germline assignment: CDR1 SGHTA and CDR2 FQGNSA. The CDR3 runs 14 residues. As DNA, the CDR3 is TGTGCCAGCAGCAAAGGACAGGGTTCGAGCGAGCAGTACTTC. It translates to CASSKGQGSSEQYF.

The J gene is TRBJ1-5, the V gene TRBV30; unclear D gene. V was shortened by 0 bases and J by 5 bases, with 8 bases between the two germline ends. Germline values: CDR1 GTSNPN, CDR2 SVGIG (reference sequence). The CDR3 is 13 amino acids. The CDR3 DNA follows: TGTGCCTGGAGTGTGACCGATCATCAGCCCCAGCATTTT. It is translated as CAWSVTDHQPQHF.

This clone was seen a few times. This chain joins TRBV10-3 and TRBJ2-7, with a possible D match to TRBD1 (5 bases). This CDR3 region has 15 residues. CDR1 is ENHRY, CDR2 SYGVKD, per germline. V lost 6 bases to trimming and J lost 4 bases, with 19 bases between them. The CDR3 loop reads CAIRALQESSYEQYF. In DNA, the CDR3 is TGTGCCATCAGGGCCCTACAGGAGAGCTCTTACGAGCAGTACTTC.

On this clone: One junction end does not reproduce the germline sequence, and a read error may be involved. The chain carries TRBV27 and TRBJ2-7; TRBD1 matches 8 bases. Germline V CDR1 and CDR2: MNHEY, SMNVEV (reference sequence). The CDR3 is 16 amino acids. CDR3 bases: TGTGCCAGCAGTTTATTCAGACAGGGGACAATGGGGAAGCCCCACTTC. Translated: CASSLFRQGTMGKPHF.

This clone was seen more than once but under ten times. J is TRBJ2-1 and V is TRBV25-1; D is uncertain. Trimming took off 4 bases at V and 5 bases at J, with 6 bases between the two ends. Germline values: CDR1 MGHDK, CDR2 SYGVNS. The CDR3 has 12 residues. The CDR3 bases are TGTGCCAGCAGTGGCAAGAACAATGAGCAGTTCTTC. It translates to CASSGKNNEQFF.

On this clone: The junction shows a germline mismatch at one end, possibly a read error. The rearrangement uses TRBV7-7 and TRBJ2-5, with a weak D call TRBD1 (5 bases). The germline gives CDR1 SSHAT, CDR2 FNYEAQ (reference sequence). The CDR3 covers 13 residues. CDR3 sequence reads: CASSLTVQETQYF. The CDR3 DNA reads TGTGCTAGCAGCCTGACAGTGCAAGAGACCCAGTACTTC.

The chain is built from TRBV5-1 and TRBJ2-5; no clear D. This CDR3 has 14 amino acids. Germline V lookup: CDR1 SGHRS, CDR2 YFSETQ. V was clipped by 4 bases and J by 1 base, with 11 bases between them. Here the CDR3 reads CASSPDGSQETQYF. Here the CDR3 DNA reads TGCGCCAGCAGCCCCGATGGATCCCAAGAGACCCAGTACTTC.

The DNA for the CDR3 is TGTGCCATCAGTGAACGGGGCGAGCAGTTCTTC. It specifies CAISERGEQFF. This chain links TRBV10-3 with TRBJ2-1, with D perhaps given as TRBD1 or TRBD2 (5 bases each). CDR1 and CDR2 (germline): ENHRY, SYGVKD. Trimming pared 3 bases from V and 10 bases from J, leaving 7 bases between. CDR3 length equals 11 residues.

The rearrangement joins TRBV7-2 to TRBJ1-2, with D tentatively TRBD1 (5 bases). V gave up 5 bases and J gave up 8 bases, with 18 bases separating them. CDR1 SGHTA and CDR2 FQGNSA come from the germline V gene. This CDR3 is built from 14 residues. CDR3 sequence reads: CASSRTTEGLGYTF. The CDR3 DNA reads TGTGCCAGCAGCCGAACGACCGAGGGGCTCGGCTACACCTTC.

This clone was counted a single time. This chain connects TRBV5-1 to TRBJ2-4; 9 nucleotides match TRBD1. Trimming removed 4 bases from V and 0 bases from J; junction bases left unmatched: 8. The CDR3 has 17 residues. The germline gives CDR1 SGHRS, CDR2 YFSETQ. The CDR3 DNA reads TGCGCCAGCAGCGCTCTAGACAGGGGGGCAGCCAAAAACATTCAGTACTTC. Translating gives CASSALDRGAAKNIQYF.

The chain has TRBV13 and TRBJ1-6; perhaps TRBD1 as D (6 bases). Trimming left V 8 bases short and J 7 bases short, with 21 bases between. Germline V gene lookup returns CDR1 PRHDT and CDR2 FYEKMQ (reference sequence). CDR3 size: 16 residues. In nucleotides, the CDR3 is TGTGCCAGCTTCCGGGGGGCGCACAGGGAAAATTCACCCCTCCACTTT. This codes for CASFRGAHRENSPLHF.